The rows below give T cell receptor beta chains drawn from one sample of a study of CD8 T cells in ankylosing spondylitis. MiXCR, run by TCRdb on the 5' RACE reads, gives a single entry per CDR3 protein. The sample holds just over 350,000 distinct CDR3 sequences, roughly 20% seen once. Source material: blood, either unsorted or a sorted T cell fraction (not recorded which). Every receptor here comes from a male donor with ankylosing spondylitis or in good health (not recorded which). Both conserved end residues are part of each CDR3.

>TRBJ2-1|TRBV7-9
CASSPEAGGLYEQFF
>TRBJ2-7|TRBV5-1
CASSSRTGLEQYF
>TRBJ2-7|TRBV28
CASSFPRTGGSYEQYF
>TRBJ2-3|TRBV12-3/TRBV12-4
CASTRDRAADTQYF
>TRBJ1-5|TRBV5-1
CASSSTGLNQPQHF
>TRBJ2-7|TRBV11-2
CASSFSLSYEQYF
>TRBJ2-5|TRBV29-1
CSVEEGPIQETQYF
>TRBJ2-1|TRBV9
CASSVELDTLYNEQFF
>TRBJ2-1|TRBV3-1
CASRGWEDDEQFF
>TRBJ2-1|TRBV12-5
CASGLLVGPYNEQFF
>TRBJ2-5|TRBV12-3/TRBV12-4
CASSLEVVETQYF
>TRBJ2-1|TRBV27
CASSLLDPNEQFF
>TRBJ1-2|TRBV29-1
CSVEAPIGVESYGYTF
>TRBJ2-1|TRBV5-1
CASSLAGGTWAYNEQFF
>TRBJ2-1|TRBV29-1
CSVEGTGGNNEQFF
>TRBJ2-7|TRBV12-3/TRBV12-4
CASSRIRDGGYEQYF
>TRBJ2-7|TRBV12-3/TRBV12-4
CASSSWTGAAYEQYF
>TRBJ2-7|TRBV7-6
CASSLARDGYEQYF
>TRBJ2-1|TRBV9
CASSVDWGSDEQFF
>TRBJ2-1|TRBV5-3
CARSFRRRGGSYNEQFF
>TRBJ2-1|TRBV10-3
CAIKLNNNEQFF
>TRBJ2-7|TRBV5-1
CASSLDRGALYEQYF
>TRBJ2-1|TRBV25-1
CASSTGVDNEQFF
>TRBJ2-2|TRBV6-2/TRBV6-3
CASSYSVRELFF
>TRBJ2-1|TRBV6-2/TRBV6-3
CASSALAGNEQFF
>TRBJ2-1|TRBV24-1
CATSGGNNEQFF
>TRBJ2-4|TRBV12-3/TRBV12-4
CASSPSTGGLNIQYF
>TRBJ2-5|TRBV7-7
CASSPGVAGGYQETQYF
>TRBJ2-3|TRBV7-9
CASSITGGIATQYF
>TRBJ2-1|TRBV11-2
CASSLAAGVRNEQFF
>TRBJ2-5|TRBV4-2
CASSQDASGGGQETQYF
>TRBJ2-7|TRBV10-2
CASSEGQGAEQYF
>TRBJ2-7|TRBV7-9
CASSLVGARDSYEQYF
>TRBJ2-3|TRBV12-3/TRBV12-4
CASSLGDSHDTQYF
>TRBJ2-5|TRBV11-2
CASSPGTSGQETQYF
>TRBJ2-3|TRBV12-3/TRBV12-4
CASSSRTGRTDTQYF
>TRBJ2-2|TRBV29-1
CTGGGDTGELFF
>TRBJ2-1|TRBV4-1
CASSQEFLEGGAYNEQFF
>TRBJ2-5|TRBV7-9
CASSLLPQETQYF
>TRBJ2-7|TRBV29-1
CSVRLAGDGEQYF
>TRBJ2-5|TRBV15
CATSSGAGGLQETQYF
>TRBJ2-1|TRBV27
CASSVVAGGPPSYNEQFF
>TRBJ2-5|TRBV6-2/TRBV6-3
CASSYFRKETQYF
>TRBJ2-1|TRBV12-3/TRBV12-4
CASTPGLAWNEQFF
>TRBJ1-1|TRBV12-3/TRBV12-4
CASSLLSNTEAFF
>TRBJ2-7|TRBV20-1
CSARPRDRGHYEQYF
>TRBJ2-7|TRBV20-1
CSARGGVVAYYEQYF
>TRBJ1-4|TRBV14
CASDGRHGGEKLFF
>TRBJ2-1|TRBV12-3/TRBV12-4
CASSFAGVYNEQFF
>TRBJ2-7|TRBV20-1
CSARDRGSSGEQYF
>TRBJ2-1|TRBV12-3/TRBV12-4
CASTLGGAGEQFF
>TRBJ2-3|TRBV2
CASSEISGVTDTQYF
>TRBJ2-5|TRBV7-3
CASSLTPSGGQETQYF
>TRBJ2-3|TRBV2
CASSEGRFGTDTQYF
>TRBJ2-1|TRBV12-3/TRBV12-4
CASSFPWGANEQFF
>TRBJ2-1|TRBV7-6
CASSSAQGGEQFF
>TRBJ2-1|TRBV30
CAWSEGLWQSNEQFF